The following is a T cell receptor beta chain sequence with its context. The target antigen is unknown. The sample originates from a study of T-cell reconstitution after alpha-beta-depleted transplantation in children. Points from the study as a whole: Surviving recipient T cells and thymic progenitors underlay high day-60 TCRbeta diversity in some patients. Where alpha-beta T cells came from about two months after transplant was reportedly several hundred expanded graft clones.

Preparation of the TCRbeta library used unique molecular identifiers. TCRdb recomputed calls from the PCR reads with MiXCR, one row per CDR3 protein. This table holds about 980,000 distinct CDR3 sequences, about 29% found once. The CDR3 spans 15 residues. V was pared by 1 base and J by 5 bases, with 14 bases between. Germline V gene data show CDR1 as LGHNA and CDR2 as YSLEER. V is TRBV4-3 and J is TRBJ2-5; tentatively, D is TRBD1 (7 bases). The receptor's source is a boy in the first two years of life who had a stem cell transplant for SCID, so the T cells may come from the graft donor. The sample in question was PBMCs, mostly from graft donor cells, obtained 360 days after TCRalphabeta/CD19-depleted stem cell transplant. CDR3 in DNA: TGCGCCAGCAGCCAAGGCACAGGGGCGGGGGAGACCCAGTACTTC. It yields the protein CASSQGTGAGETQYF.